The 29 T cell receptor beta chains presented below share a single source sample, sequenced in a study of blood T cells in healthy people across ages. Sample-barcoded 5' priming and a J-beta primer mix drove a second PCR of about 6 to 11 cycles. TCRdb used MiXCR to reprocess the 5' RACE reads, holding one entry per CDR3 protein. The table shows some 690,000 distinct CDR3 sequences, with about a fifth occurring only once. The material sequenced was blood. The source of these receptors is a man between 65 and 85 years old in good health.

The sample holds a few counts of this clonotype. CDR3 protein: CSARRTENTEAFF. As DNA, the CDR3 is TGCAGCGCCCGCAGGACGGAGAACACTGAAGCTTTCTTT. This sequence joins TRBV29-1 and TRBJ1-1; the D is unclear. CDR1 SQVTM and CDR2 ANQGSEA come from the germline V gene. The CDR3 contains 13 residues. Trimming cost V 7 bases and J 1 base, with 13 bases left between them.

This clonotype turned up a few times. This sequence joins TRBV12-3 or TRBV12-4 and TRBJ1-2; D call uncertain. V lost 0 bases, J lost 0 bases, and 8 bases lay in between. The CDR3 has 15 amino acids. CDR3 coding DNA: TGTGCCAGCAGTTTAGCAGGGAAAGCTAACTATGGCTACACCTTC. Residues: CASSLAGKANYGYTF.

V is TRBV20-1 and J is TRBJ2-5, with 11 bases matching TRBD2. The J call is uncertain, as TRBJ2-1 better fits the DNA end. This CDR3 spans 13 amino acids. Germline V gives CDR1 DFQATT, CDR2 SNEGSKA (reference sequence). The CDR3 bases are TGCAGTGCTAGACTAGCGGGAGGTAGTGAGCAGTTCTTC. Protein sequence: CSARLAGGSEQFF.

In its sample, this clonotype was seen many times. CDR3 sequence (DNA): TGTGCCAGCAGTCCCGTAAGCGGGGTCACAGATACGCAGTATTTT. Protein sequence: CASSPVSGVTDTQYF. The J gene is TRBJ2-3, the V gene TRBV27; the match to TRBD2 covers 7 bases. This CDR3 is built from 15 residues. The V segment lost 5 bases and the J segment 2 bases; nucleotides outside the gene matches: 7. Germline loops: CDR1 MNHEY, CDR2 SMNVEV (reference sequence).

A few counts support this clonotype. The chain joins TRBV29-1 to TRBJ2-7; no firm D call. Germline V CDR1 and CDR2: SQVTM, ANQGSEA. The V and J ends lost 1 base and 2 bases respectively, with 6 bases between them. This CDR3 comprises 12 residues. CDR3 bases: TGCAGCGTTGAAGTCGCAACCTACGAGCAGTACTTC. Translated: CSVEVATYEQYF.

This clonotype came up a few times. The V gene is TRBV7-9, the J gene TRBJ2-5, with unresolved D. The J call is in doubt because the DNA end fits TRBJ2-7 better. Germline CDR1 reads SEHNR; CDR2 reads FQNEAQ (reference sequence). CDR3 length: 12 amino acids. The CDR3: CASSLTYYEQYF. The DNA of the CDR3 is TGTGCCAGCAGCTTAACTTACTACGAGCAGTACTTC.

The chain employs TRBV7-9 and TRBJ1-4; TRBD1 might be the D (5 bases). The CDR3 has 20 residues. Trimming removed 2 bases from V and 0 bases from J, with 22 bases in between. The germline V gene encodes CDR1 SEHNR and CDR2 FQNEAQ (reference sequence). This chain's CDR3 is CASSLTLTGRWKSTNEKLFF. The DNA for the CDR3 is TGTGCCAGCAGCTTAACTTTAACGGGACGGTGGAAATCAACTAATGAAAAACTGTTTTTT.

Concerning this clonotype: Just one base apart from a much larger clone, this may be a read error. The chain combines TRBV6-6 with TRBJ1-5; D unresolved. Per the germline V gene, CDR1 is MNHNY and CDR2 is SVGAGI (reference sequence). V was cut by 6 bases and J by 3 bases, with 15 bases left in between. The CDR3 is 15 residues long. CDR3 sequence (DNA): TGTGCCAGCAGCCCAATAATGTCGGCCAATCAGCCCCAGCATTTT. Its protein is CASSPIMSANQPQHF.

The CDR3 region is CASSPPLLNEQFF. In nucleotides, the CDR3 is TGTGCCAGCTCACCACCTCTTTTAAATGAGCAGTTCTTC. The V gene is TRBV18, the J gene TRBJ2-1; D is uncertain. The CDR3 spans 13 residues. V lost 0 bases to trimming and J lost 7 bases, with 7 bases between them. Per germline, CDR1 KGHSH and CDR2 LQKENI.

A few counts support this clonotype. The chain has TRBV3-1 and TRBJ2-7, with no clear D. Per germline, CDR1 LGHDT and CDR2 YNNKEL (reference sequence). This CDR3 has 12 residues. V dropped 4 bases and J dropped 7 bases, with 11 bases sitting between them. DNA for the CDR3: TGTGCCAGCAGCCTGACGGGCCGGGAGCAGTACTTC. Residues: CASSLTGREQYF.

This clonotype has more than one count but fewer than ten. The conserved final phenylalanine or tryptophan is absent from the CDR3, which likely points to a read error. The DNA is left out, because the CDR3 cannot be placed on it with certainty; the CDR3 is given as TCRdb lists it. This chain joins TRBV4-3 and TRBJ2-7; TRBD1, as called in the table, went unchecked against the DNA. Germline CDR1 is LGHNA and CDR2 is YSLEER. The CDR3 is 13 residues long, ends included. This CDR3 is CASSQDFWGLGFR.

The gene calls are TRBV5-8 and TRBJ2-3; 7 bases are a match to TRBD1. CDR3 length equals 16 residues. The junction had 9 bases not matched to a gene; V was cut back by 3 bases and J by 2 bases. Germline V gives CDR1 SGHTS, CDR2 YDEGEE. For the CDR3, the DNA is TGTGCCAGCAGCTCTGGGACAGTCAGAATCACAGATACGCAGTATTTT. Translation gives CASSSGTVRITDTQYF.

The chain combines TRBV6-5 with TRBJ1-1, with 7 bases lining up with TRBD1. Germline V CDR1 and CDR2: MNHEY, SVGAGI. V lost 4 bases to trimming and J lost 0 bases; unmatched junction nucleotides: 5. The CDR3 is 15 residues long. The CDR3 spells CASSSVTGLNTEAFF. CDR3 in DNA: TGTGCCAGCAGTTCCGTGACAGGGCTGAACACTGAAGCTTTCTTT.

This chain connects TRBV4-1 to TRBJ1-5, with 8 positions matching TRBD1. The CDR3 is 17 residues long. V lost 0 bases to trimming and J lost 4 bases; unmatched junction nucleotides: 8. Germline V gene lookup returns CDR1 MGHRA and CDR2 YSYEKL. The CDR3 bases are TGCGCCAGCAGCCAAGATCCCTACACAGGGGGTAATCAGCCCCAGCATTTT. It is translated as CASSQDPYTGGNQPQHF.

The chain recombines TRBV29-1 with TRBJ1-2, with 9 bases matching TRBD1. J lost 4 bases, V lost 7 bases, and 7 bases had no gene match. Looked up from germline, CDR1 is SQVTM and CDR2 is ANQGSEA. There are 13 residues in the CDR3. Here the CDR3 DNA reads TGCAGCGGAAGGACAGGGGACGGCTATGGCTACACCTTC. It codes for CSGRTGDGYGYTF.

In this sample, this clonotype turned up a few times. The chain joins TRBV6-1 to TRBJ2-2; TRBD1 agrees at 11 bases. The CDR3 length is 16 residues. Germline V lookup: CDR1 MNHNS, CDR2 SASEGT. J was trimmed by 3 bases and V by 6 bases; bases with no gene match: 6. CDR3 in DNA: TGTGCCAGCAGCCGAGGGACAGGGGGGGACACCGGGGAGCTGTTTTTT. This sequence encodes CASSRGTGGDTGELFF.

The chain employs TRBV6-1 and TRBJ2-1; 11 bases are a match to TRBD2. CDR1 is MNHNS and CDR2 is SASEGT in the germline V gene. V dropped 8 bases and J dropped 6; count of bases not matched to a gene: 27. The CDR3 has 21 amino acids. DNA for the CDR3: TGTGCCAGCGTCAGGCTTTCCAGTGGGGGTACTAGCGGGAGTAGTGGCAATGAGCAGTTCTTC. Its protein product is CASVRLSSGGTSGSSGNEQFF.

Only a few counts were recorded for this clonotype. The genes are TRBV7-9 and TRBJ2-1; TRBD1 is a possible D gene (5 bases). Germline CDR1 SEHNR, CDR2 FQNEAQ (reference sequence). Trimming shortened V by 5 bases and J by 13 bases, and 9 bases separated the two germline ends. The CDR3 is 10 residues long. Written as DNA, the CDR3 is TGTGCCAGCAGCACAGGAACACAGTTCTTC. This gives the protein CASSTGTQFF.

As concerns this clonotype: No conserved phenylalanine or tryptophan is present at the end of the CDR3, so a read error is the likely explanation. This chain joins TRBV29-1 and TRBJ2-5; D is undetermined. The ends were cut back, 4 bases at V and 1 base at J, with 7 bases in the middle. Germline V gives CDR1 SQVTM, CDR2 ANQGSEA. This CDR3 region has 12 residues. Here the CDR3 reads CSVAGSQETQYL. The DNA for the CDR3 is TGCAGCGTTGCGGGTTCCCAAGAGACCCAGTACCTC.

The CDR3 nucleotides read TGTGCCAGCAGTCATACCCGGGACAGGCTATTACGGGGTTTTTACGAGCAGTACTTC. Its translation is CASSHTRDRLLRGFYEQYF. The chain couples TRBV12-3 or TRBV12-4 to TRBJ2-5; 8 positions agree with TRBD1. Matching the DNA end better, TRBJ2-7 makes the J call doubtful. This CDR3 comprises 19 residues.

This chain links TRBV11-2 with TRBJ1-1; 8 positions match TRBD1. CDR1 and CDR2 (germline): SGHAT, FQNNGV. This CDR3 is 12 amino acids long. With V trimmed by 5 bases and J by 8 bases, 4 bases remained unmatched. For the CDR3, the DNA is TGTGCCAGCAGCCTATACAGGGGGGAAGCTTTCTTT. Amino acids: CASSLYRGEAFF.

This clonotype was seen only a few times. The chain joins TRBV18 to TRBJ1-1, with 10 bases aligning to TRBD1. This CDR3 region has 16 residues. V lost 3 bases and J lost 5; bases outside the gene matches: 9. Germline CDR1 and CDR2: KGHSH and LQKENI. The DNA for the CDR3 is TGTGCCAGCTCACCGATAGACAGGGGGCATAGGACTGAAGCTTTCTTT. Translation gives CASSPIDRGHRTEAFF.

The J gene is TRBJ1-2, the V gene TRBV19; no reliable D call. Trimming left V 10 bases short and J 4 bases short, with 19 bases between. This CDR3 region has 14 residues. Germline V gives CDR1 LNHDA, CDR2 SQIVND (reference sequence). The CDR3 spells CATAWGSGIYGYTF. The CDR3 bases are TGTGCCACAGCCTGGGGTTCGGGAATCTATGGCTACACCTTC.

This chain uses TRBV29-1 with TRBJ1-2; 8 bases are a match to TRBD1. The CDR3 loop spans 12 amino acids. Germline CDR1 reads SQVTM; CDR2 reads ANQGSEA. The V and J ends lost 7 bases and 9 bases, in that order; junction bases with no gene match: 10. CDR3: CSAHRTGLSYTF. In DNA form, the CDR3 reads TGCAGCGCCCATAGGACAGGGTTAAGCTACACCTTC.

This chain uses TRBV29-1 with TRBJ1-4; D remains unclear. V lost 6 bases and J lost 0, with 11 bases in between. The CDR3 covers 14 residues. The germline CDR1 and CDR2 sequences are SQVTM and ANQGSEA. The CDR3 loop is CSVADGATNEKLFF. In nucleotides, the CDR3 is TGCAGCGTGGCGGACGGAGCAACTAATGAAAAACTGTTTTTT.

V gene TRBV7-2 combines with J gene TRBJ2-3; D might be TRBD1 (6 bases). V lost 5 bases to trimming and J lost 4 bases, with 13 bases between them. The germline V gene encodes CDR1 SGHTA and CDR2 FQGNSA. The CDR3 consists of 14 residues. The CDR3 region has the DNA TGTGCCAGCAGCCTACGCGGACAGTCAGATACGCAGTATTTT. Its translation: CASSLRGQSDTQYF.

The chain has TRBV28 and TRBJ1-2; D is ambiguous. The CDR3 runs 16 residues. Germline CDR1 reads MDHEN; CDR2 reads SYDVKM. Trimming left V 8 bases short and J 6 bases short, with 25 bases between. The CDR3, as DNA: TGTGCCAGCCTCTCCCGCTCCGGCGCCTCGACGCATGGCTACACCTTC. Amino acid sequence: CASLSRSGASTHGYTF.

The chain uses TRBV24-1 and TRBJ2-1; either TRBD1 or TRBD2 may fit D (7 bases each). The CDR3 extends over 12 amino acids. Germline V gene data show CDR1 as KGHDR and CDR2 as SFDVKD. Trimming took off 6 bases at V and 14 bases at J, with 16 bases between the two ends. The DNA for the CDR3 is TGTGCCACCAGTTTCAGGGGGGGGGCAAAGTTCTTC. Its protein product is CATSFRGGAKFF.

This clonotype turned up a few times. The chain recombines TRBV3-1 with TRBJ2-7, with a tentative D call TRBD2 (6 bases). Trimming shortened V by 3 bases and J by 3 bases, and 9 bases separated the two germline ends. Germline CDR1 LGHDT, CDR2 YNNKEL (reference sequence). This CDR3 comprises 13 residues. Here the CDR3 reads CASSQTRGYEQYF. The CDR3 DNA is TGTGCCAGCAGCCAGACTAGAGGCTACGAGCAGTACTTC.